The count of the clone carrying this TCR beta chain is one. The antigen remains undetermined. The data were obtained in a study of blood T cells in healthy people across ages. Study results and limitations: Because donor CMV status was unknown, expanded clonotype changes were possibly confounded.

Primers used in a second PCR of roughly 6 to 12 cycles were a sample-barcoded 5' primer and a J-beta primer mix. TCRdb reanalysed the 5' RACE reads using MiXCR and keeps one entry per CDR3 protein. Of about a million distinct CDR3 sequences in the sample, roughly 43% were seen once. What was sequenced was blood. This TCR came from a man aged 30 to 39 in good health.

The CDR3 DNA reads as TGTGCCAGCAGTTGTGGGGCGGGCTATGGCTACACCTTC. Translation gives CASSCGAGYGYTF. This chain connects TRBV27 to TRBJ1-2; tentatively, D is TRBD1 (5 bases). V was cut by 4 bases and J by 4 bases, with 10 bases left in between. Germline V CDR1 and CDR2: MNHEY, SMNVEV (reference sequence). The CDR3 extends over 13 amino acids.